Listed below are T cell receptor beta chains from one sample, sequenced in a study of blood T cell repertoires in COVID-19. Repertoires were generated with immunoSEQ multiplex PCR, while TCRdb's copy carries only in-frame clones and drops some. This table has approximately 99,000 clones, about 80% appearing once. Material: peripheral blood. These receptors were obtained from a woman in her 70s with acute or convalescent COVID-19. Both conserved end residues are part of each CDR3. The D gene is left open where the match is weak. Part of the rows lack a size; the others show once, few, many or a class for expanded clones.

v_gene	d_gene	j_gene	abundance	CDR3aa	CDR3nt
TRBV2	TRBD2	TRBJ2-1	few	CASSLAGGRHEQFF	TGTGCCAGCAGTTTAGCGGGGGGGCGGCATGAGCAGTTCTTC
TRBV7-2	TRBD1	TRBJ2-2	few	CASSHPGGTGELFF	TGTGCCAGCAGCCACCCAGGGGGCACCGGGGAGCTGTTTTTT
TRBV19	TRBD2	TRBJ2-5	.	CASMAGGRETQYF	TGTGCCAGTATGGCGGGGGGCCGAGAGACCCAGTACTTC
TRBV12-5	.	TRBJ2-5	few	CASGVEGEETQYF	TGTGCTAGTGGTGTGGAGGGGGAGGAGACCCAGTACTTC
TRBV4-3	TRBD1	TRBJ1-5	.	CASSPDRVLQPQHF	TGCGCCAGCAGCCCCGACAGGGTGCTTCAGCCCCAGCATTTT
TRBV2	.	TRBJ2-7	.	CASSVSGPAYEQYF	TGTGCCAGCAGTGTTAGCGGTCCTGCCTACGAGCAGTACTTC
TRBV29-1	.	TRBJ1-5	few	CSVAGGMGQPQHF	TGCAGCGTCGCCGGGGGGATGGGTCAGCCCCAGCATTTT
TRBV6-6	.	TRBJ1-4	once	CASSYSGRNEKLFF	TGTGCCAGCAGTTACTCAGGGAGGAATGAAAAACTGTTTTTT
TRBV5-8	TRBD1	TRBJ2-5	.	CASSLYRGQETQYF	TGTGCCAGCAGCTTGTACAGGGGTCAAGAGACCCAGTACTTC
TRBV5-1	.	TRBJ2-2	.	CASRAEANTGELFF	TGCGCCAGCAGGGCGGAGGCGAACACCGGGGAGCTGTTTTTT
TRBV6-2/TRBV6-3	.	TRBJ1-5	.	CASSYPKHTINQPQHF	TGTGCCAGCAGTTATCCCAAACATACCATCAATCAGCCCCAGCATTTT
TRBV5-1	.	TRBJ1-6	.	CASPGHAFSPLHF	TGCGCCAGCCCGGGACACGCATTTTCACCCCTCCACTTT
TRBV2	TRBD1	TRBJ2-7	.	CARQGAYEQYF	TGTGCCCGACAGGGGGCCTACGAGCAGTACTTC
TRBV6-1	.	TRBJ2-2	.	CASSGGATSRNTGELFF	TGTGCCAGCAGTGGCGGGGCCACTAGCAGGAACACCGGGGAGCTGTTTTTT
TRBV28	TRBD2	TRBJ2-7	.	CASSPRGTSARHYEQYF	TGTGCCAGCAGTCCCCGCGGGACTAGCGCGAGACACTACGAGCAGTACTTC
TRBV28	.	TRBJ1-5	.	CASSLPGLLLQPQHF	TGTGCCAGCAGTTTACCGGGACTACTCTTGCAGCCCCAGCATTTT
TRBV27	TRBD2	TRBJ2-2	.	CASSFTGLGGELFF	TGTGCCAGCAGTTTCACGGGACTAGGCGGGGAGCTGTTTTTT
TRBV9	TRBD1	TRBJ1-4	once	CASSVSGGGGKLFF	TGTGCCAGCAGCGTATCAGGGGGTGGTGGAAAACTGTTTTTT
TRBV6-2/TRBV6-3	.	TRBJ1-5	once	CASSGWANQPQHF	TGTGCCAGCAGTGGGTGGGCAAATCAGCCCCAGCATTTT
TRBV28	TRBD1	TRBJ1-1	.	CASALQGDTEAFF	TGTGCCAGCGCCTTACAGGGGGACACTGAAGCTTTCTTT